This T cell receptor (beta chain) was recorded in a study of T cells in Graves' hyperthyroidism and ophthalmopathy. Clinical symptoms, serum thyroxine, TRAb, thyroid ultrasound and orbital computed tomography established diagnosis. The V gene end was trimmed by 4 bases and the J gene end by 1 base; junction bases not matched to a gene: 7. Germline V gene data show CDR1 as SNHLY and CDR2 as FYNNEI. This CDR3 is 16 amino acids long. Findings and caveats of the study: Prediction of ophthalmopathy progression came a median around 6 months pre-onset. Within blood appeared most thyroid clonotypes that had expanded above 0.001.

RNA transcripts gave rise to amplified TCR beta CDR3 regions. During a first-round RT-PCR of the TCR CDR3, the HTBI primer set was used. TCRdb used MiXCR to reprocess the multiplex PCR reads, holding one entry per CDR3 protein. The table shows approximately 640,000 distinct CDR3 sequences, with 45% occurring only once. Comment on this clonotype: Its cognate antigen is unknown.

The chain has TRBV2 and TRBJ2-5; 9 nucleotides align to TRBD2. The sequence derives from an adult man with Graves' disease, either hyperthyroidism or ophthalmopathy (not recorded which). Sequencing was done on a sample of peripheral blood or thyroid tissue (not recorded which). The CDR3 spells CASSVASGTGQETQYF. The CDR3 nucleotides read TGTGCCAGCAGTGTTGCTAGCGGGACTGGCCAAGAGACCCAGTACTTC.